The T cell receptor (beta chain) described here comes from a study of shared clonotypes between healthy human individuals. The protocol was immunoSEQ multiplex PCR, while the TCRdb copy is restricted to in-frame clones and leaves out a portion. This table has fewer than 2.5 million clones, 93% appearing once. Notes on this clone: Its antigen is currently unknown.

Whole-study findings and limits: Clonotype sharing among donors, it was expected, would be affected by sequencing depth.

CDR3 length equals 14 residues. The germline CDR1 and CDR2 sequences are SGHDT and YYEEEE. V lost 0 bases and J 2 bases, leaving 8 bases between the germline ends. This chain links TRBV5-6 with TRBJ2-5; D is undetermined. The specimen sequenced was naive CD4+ T cells from PBMCs. As to subset: CD45RA+ positively selected. The TCR was taken from a man aged 18-30 years in good health. Some clones in this sample may be carry-over from other donors' samples. The CDR3: CASSLVDVQETQYF. The DNA of the CDR3 is TGTGCCAGCAGCTTGGTTGATGTTCAAGAGACCCAGTACTTC. The full variable domain, rest sourced from reference TRBV5-6 and TRBJ2-5, is DAGVTQSPTHLIKTRGQQVTLRCSPKSGHDTVSWYQQALGQGPQFIFQYYEEEERQRGNFPDRFSGHQFPNYSSELNVNALLLGDSALYLCASSLVDVQETQYFGPGTRLLVL.